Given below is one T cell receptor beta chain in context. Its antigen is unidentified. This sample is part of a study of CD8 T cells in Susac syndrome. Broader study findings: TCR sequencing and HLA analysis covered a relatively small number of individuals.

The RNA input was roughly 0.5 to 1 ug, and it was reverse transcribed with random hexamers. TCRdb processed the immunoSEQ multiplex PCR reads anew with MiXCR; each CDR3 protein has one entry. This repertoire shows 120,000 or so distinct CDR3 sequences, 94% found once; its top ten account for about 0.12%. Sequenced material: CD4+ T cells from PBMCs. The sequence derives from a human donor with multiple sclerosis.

The CDR3 coding sequence is TGCGCCAGCAGCTTGGGCCAGGGGCTTGGCTATGGCTACACCTTC. Amino acids: CASSLGQGLGYGYTF. This chain uses TRBV5-1 with TRBJ1-2; TRBD1 is a possible D gene (6 bases). Trimming removed 0 bases from V and 4 bases from J, with 13 bases in between. The CDR3 spans 15 residues. Germline lookup yields CDR1 SGHRS and CDR2 YFSETQ.